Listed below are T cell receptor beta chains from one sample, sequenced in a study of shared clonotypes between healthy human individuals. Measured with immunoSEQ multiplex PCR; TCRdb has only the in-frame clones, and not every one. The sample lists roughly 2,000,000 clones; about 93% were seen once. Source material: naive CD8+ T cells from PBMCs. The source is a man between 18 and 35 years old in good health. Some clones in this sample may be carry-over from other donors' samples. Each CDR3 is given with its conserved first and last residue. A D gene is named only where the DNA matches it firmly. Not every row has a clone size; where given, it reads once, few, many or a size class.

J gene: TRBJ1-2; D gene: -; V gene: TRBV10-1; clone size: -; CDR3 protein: CASRNRVGYGYTF; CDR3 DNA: TGCGCCAGCAGAAACAGGGTCGGCTATGGCTACACCTTC
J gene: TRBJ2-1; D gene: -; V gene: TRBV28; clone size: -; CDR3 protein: CASSLRPSSYNEQFF; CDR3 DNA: TGTGCCAGCAGTCTACGTCCTAGCTCCTACAATGAGCAGTTCTTC
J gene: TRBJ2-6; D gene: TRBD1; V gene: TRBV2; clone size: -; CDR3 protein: CAISGGGGANVLTF; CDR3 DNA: TGTGCCATCTCAGGGGGCGGTGGGGCCAACGTCCTGACTTTC
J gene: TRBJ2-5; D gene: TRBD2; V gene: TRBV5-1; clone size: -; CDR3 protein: CASAFSLAGPWSETQYF; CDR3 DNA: TGCGCCAGCGCCTTCTCACTAGCGGGTCCCTGGTCAGAGACCCAGTACTTC
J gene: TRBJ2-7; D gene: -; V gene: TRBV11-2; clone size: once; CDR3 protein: CASSPPSYEQYF; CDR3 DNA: TGTGCCAGCAGCCCACCCTCCTACGAGCAGTACTTC
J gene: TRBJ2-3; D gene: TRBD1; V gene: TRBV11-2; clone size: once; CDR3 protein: CASSRGTGGLSSDTQYF; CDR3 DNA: TGTGCCAGCAGCCGCGGGACAGGGGGCCTATCGTCAGATACGCAGTATTTT
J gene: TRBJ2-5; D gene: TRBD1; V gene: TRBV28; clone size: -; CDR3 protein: CASRADRAETQYF; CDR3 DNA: TGTGCCAGCAGGGCAGACAGGGCGGAGACCCAGTACTTC
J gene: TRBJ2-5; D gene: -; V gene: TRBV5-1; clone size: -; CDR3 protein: CASNAGETQYF; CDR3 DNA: TGCGCCAGCAATGCCGGAGAGACCCAGTACTTC
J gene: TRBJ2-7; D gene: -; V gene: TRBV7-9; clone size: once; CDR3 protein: CASSGPDSRGYEQYF; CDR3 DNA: TGTGCCAGCAGCGGGCCGGACTCCCGTGGCTACGAGCAGTACTTC
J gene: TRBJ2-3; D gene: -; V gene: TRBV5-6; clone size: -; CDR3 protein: CASSLKDTQYF; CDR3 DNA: TGTGCCAGCAGCTTGAAGGATACGCAGTATTTT
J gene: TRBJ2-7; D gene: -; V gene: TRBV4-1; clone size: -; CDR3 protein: CASSQGAGDSYEQYF; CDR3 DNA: TGCGCCAGCAGCCAAGGAGCAGGTGACTCCTACGAGCAGTACTTC
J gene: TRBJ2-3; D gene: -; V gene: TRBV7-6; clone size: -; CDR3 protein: CASSRTPTDTQYF; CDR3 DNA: TGTGCCAGCAGTCGGACTCCCACAGATACGCAGTATTTT
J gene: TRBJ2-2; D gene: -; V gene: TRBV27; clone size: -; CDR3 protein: CASSPSRGLNTGELFF; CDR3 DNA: TGTGCCAGCAGCCCTTCTCGCGGGTTGAACACCGGGGAGCTGTTTTTT
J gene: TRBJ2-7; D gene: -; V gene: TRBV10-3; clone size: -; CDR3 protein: CAISSSGPLYEQYF; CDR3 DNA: TGTGCCATCAGTTCCTCGGGTCCCCTGTACGAGCAGTACTTC
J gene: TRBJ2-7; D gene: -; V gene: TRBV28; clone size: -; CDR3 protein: CASSSHGDRPDEQYF; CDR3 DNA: TGTGCCAGCAGTTCGCATGGAGACAGGCCTGACGAGCAGTACTTC
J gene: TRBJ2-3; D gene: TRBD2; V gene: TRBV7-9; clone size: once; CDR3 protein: CASTMTSGSTDTQYF; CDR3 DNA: TGTGCCAGCACCATGACTAGCGGGAGTACGGATACGCAGTATTTT
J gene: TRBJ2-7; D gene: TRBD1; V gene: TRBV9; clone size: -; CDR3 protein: CASSVGTGGEQYF; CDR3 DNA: TGTGCCAGCAGCGTGGGGACAGGCGGCGAGCAGTACTTC
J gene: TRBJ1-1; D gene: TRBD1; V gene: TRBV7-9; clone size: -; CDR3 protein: CASSLQGDTEAFF; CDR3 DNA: TGTGCCAGCAGCTTACAGGGGGACACTGAAGCTTTCTTT
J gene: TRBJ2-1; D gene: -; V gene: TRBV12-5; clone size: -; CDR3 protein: CASGLKPGAGNEQFF; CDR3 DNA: TGTGCTAGTGGTTTGAAACCTGGCGCGGGCAATGAGCAGTTCTTC
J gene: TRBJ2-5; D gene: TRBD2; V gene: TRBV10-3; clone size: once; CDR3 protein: CGSGREGETQYF; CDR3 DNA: TGTGGTAGCGGGAGGGAAGGAGAGACCCAGTACTTC
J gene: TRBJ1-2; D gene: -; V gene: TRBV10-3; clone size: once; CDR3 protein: CAITGSPDYGYTF; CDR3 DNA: TGTGCCATAACAGGATCCCCAGACTATGGCTACACCTTC
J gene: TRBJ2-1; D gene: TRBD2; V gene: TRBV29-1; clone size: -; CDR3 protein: CSVEGTSGLSYNEQFF; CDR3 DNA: TGCAGCGTTGAGGGGACTAGCGGTCTCTCCTACAATGAGCAGTTCTTC